The 20 T cell receptor beta chains below were found in one sample sequenced in a study of CXCR4 blockade with PD-1 therapy in pancreatic cancer. Sequencing used immunoSEQ multiplex PCR; TCRdb keeps in-frame clones, though not all of them. The data show under 4,000 clones, 41% seen once. Sequencing used tumor tissue. The receptor set was obtained from a human donor with pancreatic ductal adenocarcinoma.

This chain links TRBV15 with TRBJ2-7; D remains unclear. V dropped 0 bases and J dropped 3 bases, with 9 bases sitting between them. Germline CDR1 reads LNHNV; CDR2 reads YYDKDF (reference sequence). This CDR3 contains 14 residues. In DNA, the CDR3 is TGTGCCACCAGCAGAGATCGTGATAGCTACGAGCAGTACTTC. Translating gives CATSRDRDSYEQYF.

The chain carries TRBV6-8 and TRBJ2-1; maybe TRBD2 (6 bases). This CDR3 comprises 14 residues. Trimming cost V 9 bases and J 5 bases, with 17 bases left between them. Germline V CDR1 and CDR2: MNHGY, SAAAGT. For the CDR3, the DNA is TGTGCCAGTTCCCGGGAGCTTCGGAACAATGAGCAGTTCTTC. The encoded protein is CASSRELRNNEQFF.

This clone was picked up a small number of times. V and J are TRBV15 and TRBJ1-4; a weak D match, TRBD1 (5 bases). V was clipped by 6 bases and J by 5 bases, with 13 bases between them. CDR3 length: 14 amino acids. In germline, CDR1 is LNHNV, CDR2 YYDKDF (reference sequence). This chain's CDR3 is CATRNNRPNEKLFF. Written as DNA, the CDR3 is TGTGCCACCAGGAACAACAGGCCAAATGAAAAACTGTTTTTT.

This rearrangement joins TRBV11-3 to TRBJ1-4, with 10 bases fitting TRBD1. The V gene's germline CDR1 is SGHNT and CDR2 YENEEA. This CDR3 comprises 16 residues. The V and J ends lost 3 bases and 5 bases, in that order; junction bases with no gene match: 6. The CDR3, as DNA: TGTGCCAGCAGCTTGGTGGGACAGGGGATGAATGAAAAACTGTTTTTT. Protein sequence: CASSLVGQGMNEKLFF.

The J gene is TRBJ1-6, the V gene TRBV1; the table's D call TRBD1 went unverified against the DNA. TRBV1 is reported as a pseudogene. The CDR3 has 20 amino acids. CDR3 coding DNA: TGCGCCAGCAGCCAAGTTTTCTTGGGACAGGGGAGCTCCTATAATTCACCCCTCCACTTT. Translating gives CASSQVFLGQGSSYNSPLHF.

This rearrangement joins TRBV5-1 to TRBJ2-2, with 7 bases lining up with TRBD2. Losses at the gene ends were 3 bases for V and 2 bases for J; bases not matched to a gene: 4. In germline, CDR1 is SGHRS, CDR2 YFSETQ. The CDR3 has 15 amino acids. CDR3 protein: CASSSGTINTGELFF. DNA of the CDR3: TGCGCCAGCAGCTCCGGGACTATTAACACCGGGGAGCTGTTTTTT.

The chain couples TRBV7-6 to TRBJ2-1; D remains ambiguous. The CDR3 is made up of 14 amino acids. The V end was cut by 6 bases, the J end by 0 bases, with 9 bases between. CDR1 and CDR2 (germline): SGHVS, FNYEAQ. The CDR3 nucleotides are TGTGCCAGCAGACGGGCGAGCTCCTACAATGAGCAGTTCTTC. Translation: CASRRASSYNEQFF.

DNA for the CDR3: TGTGCCAGCAGTCCAACCCGGGGGCGGGACGAGCAGTACTTC. Residues: CASSPTRGRDEQYF. The chain couples TRBV25-1 to TRBJ2-7; D may correspond to TRBD1 or TRBD2 (6 bases each). V lost 5 bases, J lost 5 bases, and 16 bases lay in between. Germline assignment: CDR1 MGHDK and CDR2 SYGVNS. The CDR3 has 14 residues.

This clone is medium-sized (0.01 to 0.1%) within its sample. The chain uses TRBV9 and TRBJ1-5; D call uncertain. With 4 bases removed from V and 7 bases from J, the gap between germline ends came to 15 bases. Germline-derived CDR1 and CDR2 are SGDLS and YYNGEE. CDR3 length: 14 amino acids. The CDR3 nucleotides read TGTGCCAGCAGCCCCGGAAGGTTGGACCAGCCCCAGCATTTT. The encoded protein is CASSPGRLDQPQHF.

This clone was found a few times. Germline is not matched at one junction end, which may reflect a read error. The chain links TRBV30 to TRBJ1-2; the match to TRBD1 covers 8 bases. In germline, CDR1 is GTSNPN, CDR2 SVGIG (reference sequence). This CDR3 contains 13 residues. The CDR3 loop is CAWSGGWDYGYIF. In nucleotides, the CDR3 is TGTGCCTGGTCAGGGGGCTGGGACTATGGCTACATCTTC.

This clone was seen a handful of times. The chain employs TRBV7-6 and TRBJ2-7, with a possible D match to TRBD2 (5 bases). Germline values: CDR1 SGHVS, CDR2 FNYEAQ. The length of the CDR3 is 15 residues. The V and J ends lost 5 bases and 0 bases respectively, with 14 bases between them. The CDR3, as DNA: TGTGCCAGCAGCCAAGGACTTCCGAGCTCCTACGAGCAGTACTTC. It translates to CASSQGLPSSYEQYF.

CDR3 amino acids: CASSGDRNQPQHF. As DNA, the CDR3 is TGTGCCAGCTCAGGGGACCGCAATCAGCCCCAGCATTTT. The chain couples TRBV18 to TRBJ1-5; perhaps TRBD1 as D (5 bases). Looked up from germline, CDR1 is KGHSH and CDR2 is LQKENI. The CDR3 runs to 13 residues. V dropped 5 bases and J dropped 2 bases, with 7 bases sitting between them.

This chain connects TRBV6-8 to TRBJ2-7; D unresolved. V lost 0 bases and J 5 bases, leaving 11 bases between the germline ends. The CDR3 is made up of 14 amino acids. The germline V gene encodes CDR1 MNHGY and CDR2 SAAAGT. CDR3 coding DNA: TGTGCCAGCAGTTACTCCTCGGAGCTTGACGAGCAGTACTTC. It yields the protein CASSYSSELDEQYF.

V is TRBV5-1 and J is TRBJ2-2, with 8 positions matching TRBD2. The CDR3 is 15 amino acids. In germline, CDR1 is SGHRS, CDR2 YFSETQ. V lost 9 bases and J lost 2; bases outside the gene matches: 9. The chain's CDR3 is CATTHGGANTGELFF. CDR3 nucleotides: TGCGCCACAACCCACGGGGGGGCAAACACCGGGGAGCTGTTTTTT. Using reference TRBV5-1 and TRBJ2-2 for the parts outside the CDR3, the full variable domain is KAGVTQTPRYLIKTRGQQVTLSCSPISGHRSVSWYQQTPGQGLQFLFEYFSETQRNKGNFPGRFSGRQFSNSRSEMNVSTLELGDSALYLCATTHGGANTGELFFGEGSRLTVL.

The genes are TRBV30 and TRBJ2-3; 9 bases are shared with TRBD2. CDR1 is GTSNPN, CDR2 SVGIG, per germline (reference sequence). V was pared by 3 bases and J by 5 bases, with 6 bases of the junction left unmatched. The CDR3 is made up of 14 amino acids. CDR3 sequence reads: CAWSPGLAVDTQYF. As DNA, the CDR3 is TGTGCCTGGAGCCCGGGACTAGCAGTAGATACGCAGTATTTT.

V usage is TRBV19 and J usage is TRBJ1-2; no firm D call. Per germline, CDR1 LNHDA and CDR2 SQIVND (reference sequence). The CDR3 covers 16 residues. V lost 0 bases and J 2 bases, leaving 13 bases between the germline ends. CDR3 bases: TGTGCCAGTAGTATAGACCCGGTCCCGGTAAACTATGGCTACACCTTC. It codes for CASSIDPVPVNYGYTF.

This sequence joins TRBV11-3 and TRBJ2-3; 7 bases are shared with TRBD1. V shed 3 bases, J shed 1 base, and the junction held 4 bases outside the gene matches. Germline V gene lookup returns CDR1 SGHNT and CDR2 YENEEA. The CDR3 spans 15 residues. The CDR3 DNA is TGTGCCAGCAGCTTGTACAGGGGCGGCACAGATACGCAGTATTTT. Translated, it gives CASSLYRGGTDTQYF.

This clone occurred a few times. The J gene is TRBJ2-2, the V gene TRBV4-1; D possibly uses TRBD1 or TRBD2 (5 bases each). Trimming took off 1 base at V and 3 bases at J, with 9 bases between the two ends. CDR1 and CDR2 (germline): MGHRA, YSYEKL. The CDR3 consists of 15 residues. The CDR3 reads CASSQVGGHTGELFF. In nucleotides, the CDR3 is TGCGCCAGCAGCCAAGTTGGGGGTCACACCGGGGAGCTGTTTTTT.

This chain links TRBV4-1 with TRBJ2-6; 7 positions agree with TRBD1. The CDR3 is 17 amino acids. CDR1 MGHRA and CDR2 YSYEKL come from the germline V gene. Trimming at V came to 4 bases and at J to 0 bases, leaving 6 bases not matched to a gene. This chain's CDR3 is CASSPGTARSGANVLTF. CDR3 DNA: TGCGCCAGCAGCCCGGGGACAGCCCGCTCTGGGGCCAACGTCCTGACTTTC.

This clone counts as medium-sized (0.01 to 0.1%). The genes are TRBV11-3 and TRBJ2-3, with 7 bases fitting TRBD1. This CDR3 is 14 amino acids long. The J segment lost 4 bases and the V segment lost 5 bases, leaving 6 bases of the junction unmatched. Germline CDR1 and CDR2: SGHNT and YENEEA. The CDR3 DNA reads TGTGCCAGCAGCCCACAGGGGATACCAGATACGCAGTATTTT. This translates into CASSPQGIPDTQYF.